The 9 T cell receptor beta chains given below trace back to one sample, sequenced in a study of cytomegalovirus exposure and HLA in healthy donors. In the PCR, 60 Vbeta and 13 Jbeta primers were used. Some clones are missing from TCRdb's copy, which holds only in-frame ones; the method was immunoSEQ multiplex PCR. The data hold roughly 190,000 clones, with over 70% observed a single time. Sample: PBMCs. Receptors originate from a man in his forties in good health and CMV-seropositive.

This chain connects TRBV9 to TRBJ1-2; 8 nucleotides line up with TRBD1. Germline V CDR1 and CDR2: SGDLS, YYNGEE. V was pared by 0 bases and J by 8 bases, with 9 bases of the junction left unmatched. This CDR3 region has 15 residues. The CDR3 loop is CASSVGRRGLSGYTF. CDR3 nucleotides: TGTGCCAGCAGCGTAGGGCGCAGGGGGCTGTCAGGCTACACCTTC.

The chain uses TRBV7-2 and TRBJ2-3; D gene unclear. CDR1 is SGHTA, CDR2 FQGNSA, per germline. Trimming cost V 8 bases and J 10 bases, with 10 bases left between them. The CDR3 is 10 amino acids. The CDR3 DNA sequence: TGTGCCAGCGAGTCTGGTGCGCAGTATTTT. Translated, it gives CASESGAQYF.

CDR3 bases: TGTGCCAGCAGCTTAGCTCAGGGACTAGCGGATCAAGAGACCCAGTACTTC. Translated, it gives CASSLAQGLADQETQYF. The chain carries TRBV7-9 and TRBJ2-5; 11 nucleotides align to TRBD2. The CDR3 length is 17 residues. J lost 2 bases, V lost 0 bases, and 5 bases had no gene match. The germline V gene has CDR1 SEHNR and CDR2 FQNEAQ (reference sequence).

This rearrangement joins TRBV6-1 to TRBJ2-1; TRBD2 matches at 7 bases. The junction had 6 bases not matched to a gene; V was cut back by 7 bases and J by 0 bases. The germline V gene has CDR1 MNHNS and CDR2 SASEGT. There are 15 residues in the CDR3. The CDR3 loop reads CASTRGVSSYNEQFF. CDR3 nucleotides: TGTGCCAGCACCCGGGGGGTCAGCTCCTACAATGAGCAGTTCTTC.

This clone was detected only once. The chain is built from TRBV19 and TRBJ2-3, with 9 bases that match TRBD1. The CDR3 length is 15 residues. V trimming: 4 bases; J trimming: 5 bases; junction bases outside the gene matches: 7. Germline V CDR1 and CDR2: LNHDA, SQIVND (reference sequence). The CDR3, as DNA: TGTGCCAGTAGTACCGGGACAGGGATGGGAGATACGCAGTATTTT. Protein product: CASSTGTGMGDTQYF. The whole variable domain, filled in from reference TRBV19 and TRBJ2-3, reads DGGITQSPKYLFRKEGQNVTLSCEQNLNHDAMYWYRQDPGQGLRLIYYSQIVNDFQKGDIAEGYSVSREKKESFPLTVTSAQKNPTAFYLCASSTGTGMGDTQYFGPGTRLTVL.

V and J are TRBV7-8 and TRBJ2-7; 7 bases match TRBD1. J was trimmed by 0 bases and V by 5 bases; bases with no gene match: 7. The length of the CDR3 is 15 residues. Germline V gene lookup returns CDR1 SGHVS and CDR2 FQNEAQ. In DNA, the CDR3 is TGTGCCAGCAGCCTATACAGGGGAGACTCCTACGAGCAGTACTTC. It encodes CASSLYRGDSYEQYF.

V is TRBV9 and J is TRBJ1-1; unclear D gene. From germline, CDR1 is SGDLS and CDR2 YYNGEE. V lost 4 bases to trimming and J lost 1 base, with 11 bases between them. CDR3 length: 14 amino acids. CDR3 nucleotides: TGTGCCAGCAGCCCCAGGTCCGGGAACACTGAAGCTTTCTTT. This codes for CASSPRSGNTEAFF. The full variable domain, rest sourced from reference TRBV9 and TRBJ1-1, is DSGVTQTPKHLITATGQRVTLRCSPRSGDLSVYWYQQSLDQGLQFLIQYYNGEERAKGNILERFSAQQFPDLHSELNLSSLELGDSALYFCASSPRSGNTEAFFGQGTRLTVV.

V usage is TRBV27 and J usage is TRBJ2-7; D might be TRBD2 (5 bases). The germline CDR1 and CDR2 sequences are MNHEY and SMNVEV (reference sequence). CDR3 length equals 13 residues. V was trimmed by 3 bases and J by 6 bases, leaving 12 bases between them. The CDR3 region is CASSFSGRGEQYF. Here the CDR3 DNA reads TGTGCCAGCAGTTTCAGCGGCCGAGGCGAGCAGTACTTC.

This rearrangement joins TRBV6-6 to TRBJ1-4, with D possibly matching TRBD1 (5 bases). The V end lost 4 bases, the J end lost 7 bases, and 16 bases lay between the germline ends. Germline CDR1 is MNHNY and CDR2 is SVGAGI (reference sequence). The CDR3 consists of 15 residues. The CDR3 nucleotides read TGTGCCAGCAGTTCTCCGGGGGTGGGCAGTGAAAAACTGTTTTTT. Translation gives CASSSPGVGSEKLFF.